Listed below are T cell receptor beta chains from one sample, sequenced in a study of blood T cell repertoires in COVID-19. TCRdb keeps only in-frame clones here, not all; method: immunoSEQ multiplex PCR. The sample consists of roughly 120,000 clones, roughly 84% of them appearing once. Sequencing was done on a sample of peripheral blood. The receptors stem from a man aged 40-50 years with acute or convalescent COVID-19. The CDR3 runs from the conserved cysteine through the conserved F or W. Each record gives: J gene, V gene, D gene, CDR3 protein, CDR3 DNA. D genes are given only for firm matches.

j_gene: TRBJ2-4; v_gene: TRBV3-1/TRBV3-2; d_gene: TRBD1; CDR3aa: CASRLRDSNIQYF; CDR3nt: TGTGCCAGCAGACTCAGGGACAGCAACATTCAGTACTTC
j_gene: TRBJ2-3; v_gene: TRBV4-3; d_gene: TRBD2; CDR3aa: CASSLGLASSDTQYF; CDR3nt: TGCGCCAGCAGCCTTGGACTAGCCTCGTCCGATACGCAGTATTTT
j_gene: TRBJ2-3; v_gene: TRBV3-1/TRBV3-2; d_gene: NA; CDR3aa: CASSQSRGTDTQYF; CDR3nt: TGTGCCAGCAGCCAAAGCCGTGGCACAGATACGCAGTATTTT
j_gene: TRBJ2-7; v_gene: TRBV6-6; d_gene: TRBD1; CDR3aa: CASSNRQGRDYEQYF; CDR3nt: TGTGCCAGCAGTAATCGACAGGGTCGGGATTACGAGCAGTACTTC
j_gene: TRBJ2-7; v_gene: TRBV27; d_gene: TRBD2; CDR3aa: CASSWTSGAPYEQYF; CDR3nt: TGTGCCAGCAGTTGGACTAGCGGGGCTCCCTACGAGCAGTACTTC
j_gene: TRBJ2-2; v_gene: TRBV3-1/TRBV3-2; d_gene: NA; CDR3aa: CASSQAGWSGELFF; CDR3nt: TGTGCCAGCAGCCAGGCAGGATGGTCCGGGGAGCTGTTTTTT
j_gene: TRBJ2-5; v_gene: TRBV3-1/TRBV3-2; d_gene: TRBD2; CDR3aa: CASSPGLAGGPGKTQYF; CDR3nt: TGTGCCAGCAGTCCGGGACTAGCGGGGGGGCCCGGAAAGACCCAGTACTTC
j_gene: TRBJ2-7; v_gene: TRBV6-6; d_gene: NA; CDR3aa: CASSHPVTYEQYF; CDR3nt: TGTGCCAGCAGCCACCCGGTGACTTACGAGCAGTACTTC
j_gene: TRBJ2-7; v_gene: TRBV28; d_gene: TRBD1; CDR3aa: CASRLLQGARGEQYF; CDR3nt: TGTGCCAGCAGGCTCTTACAGGGGGCGCGGGGCGAGCAGTACTTC
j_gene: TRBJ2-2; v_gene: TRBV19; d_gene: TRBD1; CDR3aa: CASRPGQGAFGELFF; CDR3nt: TGTGCCAGTAGACCGGGACAGGGGGCTTTCGGGGAGCTGTTTTTT
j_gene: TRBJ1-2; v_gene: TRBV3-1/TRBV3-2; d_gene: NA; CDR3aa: CASSPSLNYGYTF; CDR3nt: TGTGCCAGCAGCCCTTCACTAAACTATGGCTACACCTTC